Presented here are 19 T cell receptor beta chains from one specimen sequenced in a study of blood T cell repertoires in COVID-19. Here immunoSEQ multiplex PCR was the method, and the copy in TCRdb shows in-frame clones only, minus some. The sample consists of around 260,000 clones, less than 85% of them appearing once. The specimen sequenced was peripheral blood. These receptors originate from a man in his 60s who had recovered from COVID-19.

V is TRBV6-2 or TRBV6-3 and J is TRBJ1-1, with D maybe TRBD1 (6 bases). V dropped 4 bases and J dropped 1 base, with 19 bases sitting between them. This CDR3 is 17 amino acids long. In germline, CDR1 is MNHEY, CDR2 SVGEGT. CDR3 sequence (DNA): TGTGCCAGCAGTTTGGGGGCCCTTCCGTGGGCGAACACTGAAGCTTTCTTT. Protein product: CASSLGALPWANTEAFF.

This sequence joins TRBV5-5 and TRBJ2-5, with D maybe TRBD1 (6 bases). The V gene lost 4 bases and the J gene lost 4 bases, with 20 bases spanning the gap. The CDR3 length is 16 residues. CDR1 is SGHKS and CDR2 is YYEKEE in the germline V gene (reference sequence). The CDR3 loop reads CASSLSGVWARETQYF. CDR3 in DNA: TGTGCCAGCAGCCTGTCAGGGGTGTGGGCGCGAGAGACCCAGTACTTC.

CDR3 region: CASSPGTDMYPGELFF. CDR3 in DNA: TGTGCCAGCAGCCCGGGGACAGATATGTACCCCGGGGAGCTGTTTTTT. This chain links TRBV5-4 with TRBJ2-2; TRBD1 aligns across 7 bases. Germline V gives CDR1 SGHNT, CDR2 YYREEE (reference sequence). Losses at the gene ends were 4 bases for V and 6 bases for J; bases not matched to a gene: 12. CDR3 length equals 16 residues.

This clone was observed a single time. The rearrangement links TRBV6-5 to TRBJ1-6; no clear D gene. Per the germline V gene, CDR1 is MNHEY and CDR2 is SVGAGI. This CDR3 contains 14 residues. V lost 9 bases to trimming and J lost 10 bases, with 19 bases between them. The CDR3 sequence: CASFLPGFGSPLHF. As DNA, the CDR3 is TGTGCCAGTTTTCTCCCGGGTTTCGGGTCACCCCTCCACTTT.

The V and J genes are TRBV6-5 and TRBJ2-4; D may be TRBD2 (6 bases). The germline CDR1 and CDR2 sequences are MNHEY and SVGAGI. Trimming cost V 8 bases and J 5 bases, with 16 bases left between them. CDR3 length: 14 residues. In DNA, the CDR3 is TGTGCCAGCCGCCCCGGGAGCCAAGAAAACATTCAGTACTTC. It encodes CASRPGSQENIQYF.

The CDR3 DNA reads as TGTGCCAGCAGTCCTCGGACTAGCGGTAACAATGAGCAGTTCTTC. It is translated as CASSPRTSGNNEQFF. The chain employs TRBV2 and TRBJ2-1, with TRBD2 matching over 10 bases. The V gene end was trimmed by 5 bases and the J gene end by 5 bases; junction bases not matched to a gene: 6. The germline V gene encodes CDR1 SNHLY and CDR2 FYNNEI. CDR3 length equals 15 residues.

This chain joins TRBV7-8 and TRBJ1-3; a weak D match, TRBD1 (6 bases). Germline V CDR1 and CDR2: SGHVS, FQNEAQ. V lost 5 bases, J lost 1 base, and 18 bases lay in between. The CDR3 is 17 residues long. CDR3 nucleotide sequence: TGTGCCAGCAGCCGGAACCCAGACAGGTTTTCTGGAAACACCATATATTTT. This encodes CASSRNPDRFSGNTIYF.

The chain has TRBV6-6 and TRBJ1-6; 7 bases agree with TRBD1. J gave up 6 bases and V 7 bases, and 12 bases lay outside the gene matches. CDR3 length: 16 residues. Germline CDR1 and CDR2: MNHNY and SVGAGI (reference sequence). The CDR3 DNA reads TGTGCCAGCACCCCACGGGGACAGACAAGTAATTCACCCCTCCACTTT. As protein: CASTPRGQTSNSPLHF.

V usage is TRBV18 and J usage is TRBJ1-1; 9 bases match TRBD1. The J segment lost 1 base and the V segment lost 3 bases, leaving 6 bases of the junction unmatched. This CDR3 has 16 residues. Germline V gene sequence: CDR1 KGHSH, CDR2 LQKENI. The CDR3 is CASSPRTGDGNTEAFF. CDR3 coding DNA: TGTGCCAGCTCACCGCGGACAGGGGACGGGAACACTGAAGCTTTCTTT.

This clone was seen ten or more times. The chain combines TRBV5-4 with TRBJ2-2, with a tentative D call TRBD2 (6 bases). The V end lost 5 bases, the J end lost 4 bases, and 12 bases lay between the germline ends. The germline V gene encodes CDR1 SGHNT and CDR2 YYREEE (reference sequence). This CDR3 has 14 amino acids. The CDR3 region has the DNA TGTGCCAGCAGGCGGGACCTACCCACCGGGGAGCTGTTTTTT. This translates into CASRRDLPTGELFF. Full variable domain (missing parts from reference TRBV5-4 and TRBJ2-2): ETGVTQSPTHLIKTRGQQVTLRCSSQSGHNTVSWYQQALGQGPQFIFQYYREEENGRGNFPPRFSGLQFPNYSSELNVNALELDDSALYLCASRRDLPTGELFFGEGSRLTVL.

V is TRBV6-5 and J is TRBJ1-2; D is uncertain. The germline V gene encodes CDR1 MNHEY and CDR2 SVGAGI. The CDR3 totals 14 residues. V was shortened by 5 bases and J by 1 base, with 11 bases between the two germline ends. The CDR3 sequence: CASSRMQVNYGYTF. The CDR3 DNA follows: TGTGCCAGCAGTCGCATGCAGGTTAACTATGGCTACACCTTC.

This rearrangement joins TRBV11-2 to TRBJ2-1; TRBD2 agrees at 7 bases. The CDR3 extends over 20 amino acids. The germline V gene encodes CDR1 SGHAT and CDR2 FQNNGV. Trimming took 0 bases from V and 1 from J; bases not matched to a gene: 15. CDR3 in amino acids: CASSLEPHISGSYSYNEQFF. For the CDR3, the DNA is TGTGCCAGCAGCTTAGAGCCCCATATTAGCGGGTCCTATTCCTACAATGAGCAGTTCTTC.

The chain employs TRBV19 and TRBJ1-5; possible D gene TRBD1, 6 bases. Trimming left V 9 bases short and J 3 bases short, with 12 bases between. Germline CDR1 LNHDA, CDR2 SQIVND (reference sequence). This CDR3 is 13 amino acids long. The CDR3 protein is CASRDNLNQPQHF. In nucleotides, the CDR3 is TGTGCCAGCCGGGACAATCTCAATCAGCCCCAGCATTTT.

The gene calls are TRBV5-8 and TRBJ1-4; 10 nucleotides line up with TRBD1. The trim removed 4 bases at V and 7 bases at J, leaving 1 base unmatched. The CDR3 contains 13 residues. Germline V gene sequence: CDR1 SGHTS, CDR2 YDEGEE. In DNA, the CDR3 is TGTGCCAGCAGCCGGGACAGGGGTGAAAAACTGTTTTTT. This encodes CASSRDRGEKLFF.

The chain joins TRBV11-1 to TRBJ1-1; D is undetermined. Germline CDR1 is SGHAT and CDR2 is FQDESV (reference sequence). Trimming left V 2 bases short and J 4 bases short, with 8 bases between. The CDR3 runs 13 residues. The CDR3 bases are TGTGCCAGCAGCTTACCGGGAGGCACTGAAGCTTTCTTT. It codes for CASSLPGGTEAFF.

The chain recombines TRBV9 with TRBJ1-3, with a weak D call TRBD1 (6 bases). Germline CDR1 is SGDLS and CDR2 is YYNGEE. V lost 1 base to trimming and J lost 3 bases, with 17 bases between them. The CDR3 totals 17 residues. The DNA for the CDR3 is TGTGCCAGCAGCGTATACGATGCAGGGGCGAGTGGAAACACCATATATTTT. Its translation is CASSVYDAGASGNTIYF.

The CDR3, as DNA: TGCAGCGTTGTCCGACAGGGCGTGTTCGGCTCCGGGGAGCTGTTTTTT. Translated, it gives CSVVRQGVFGSGELFF. J is TRBJ2-2 and V is TRBV29-1; 7 bases align to TRBD1. V dropped 4 bases and J dropped 6; count of bases not matched to a gene: 14. CDR1 and CDR2 from the germline V gene are SQVTM and ANQGSEA. The CDR3 runs 16 residues.

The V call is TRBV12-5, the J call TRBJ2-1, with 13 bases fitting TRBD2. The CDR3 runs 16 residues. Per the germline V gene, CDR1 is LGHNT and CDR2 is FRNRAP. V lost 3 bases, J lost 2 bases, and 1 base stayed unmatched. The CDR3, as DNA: TGTGCTAGTGGTTTAGGGACTAGCGGGACCTACAATGAGCAGTTCTTC. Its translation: CASGLGTSGTYNEQFF.

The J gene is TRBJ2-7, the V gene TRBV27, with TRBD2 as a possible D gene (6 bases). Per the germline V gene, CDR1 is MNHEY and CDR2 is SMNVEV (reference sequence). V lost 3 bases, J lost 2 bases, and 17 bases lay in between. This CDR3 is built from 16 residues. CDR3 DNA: TGTGCCAGCAGTTTTGGCGGGACTGGCCTTCCCTACGAGCAGTACTTC. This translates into CASSFGGTGLPYEQYF.